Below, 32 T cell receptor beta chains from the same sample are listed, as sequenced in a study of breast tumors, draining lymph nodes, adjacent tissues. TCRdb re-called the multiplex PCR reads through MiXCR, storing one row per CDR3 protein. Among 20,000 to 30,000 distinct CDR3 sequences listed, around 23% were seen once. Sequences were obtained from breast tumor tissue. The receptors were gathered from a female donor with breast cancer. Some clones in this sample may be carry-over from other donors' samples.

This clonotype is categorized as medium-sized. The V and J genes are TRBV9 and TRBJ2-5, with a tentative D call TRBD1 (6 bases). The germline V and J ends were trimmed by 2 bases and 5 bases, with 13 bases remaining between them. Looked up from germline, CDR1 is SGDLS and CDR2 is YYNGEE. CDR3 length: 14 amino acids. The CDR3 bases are TGTGCCAGCAGCGTCCAGGGGTCTGGGGAGACCCAGTACTTC. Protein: CASSVQGSGETQYF. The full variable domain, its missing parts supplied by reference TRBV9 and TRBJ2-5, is DSGVTQTPKHLITATGQRVTLRCSPRSGDLSVYWYQQSLDQGLQFLIQYYNGEERAKGNILERFSAQQFPDLHSELNLSSLELGDSALYFCASSVQGSGETQYFGPGTRLLVL.

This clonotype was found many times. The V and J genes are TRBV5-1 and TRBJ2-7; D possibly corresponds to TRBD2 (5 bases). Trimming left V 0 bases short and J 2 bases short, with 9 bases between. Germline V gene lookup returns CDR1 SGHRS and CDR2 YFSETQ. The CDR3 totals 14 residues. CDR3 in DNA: TGCGCCAGCAGCTTGGAGATTAGCGCCTACGAGCAGTACTTC. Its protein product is CASSLEISAYEQYF.

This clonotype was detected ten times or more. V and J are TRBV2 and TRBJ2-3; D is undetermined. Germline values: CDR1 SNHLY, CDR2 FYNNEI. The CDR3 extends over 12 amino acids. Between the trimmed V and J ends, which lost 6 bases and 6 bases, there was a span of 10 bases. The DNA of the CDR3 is TGTGCCAGCAGGGTAACCAGGGATACGCAGTATTTT. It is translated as CASRVTRDTQYF.

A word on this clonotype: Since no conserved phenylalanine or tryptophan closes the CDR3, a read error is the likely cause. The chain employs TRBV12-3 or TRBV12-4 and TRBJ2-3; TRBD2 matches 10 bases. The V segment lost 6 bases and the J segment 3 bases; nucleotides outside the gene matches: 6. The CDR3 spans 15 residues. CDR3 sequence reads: CASSRLAGGTDTQYL. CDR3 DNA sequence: TGTGCCAGCAGCCGACTAGCGGGTGGTACAGATACGCAGTATCTT.

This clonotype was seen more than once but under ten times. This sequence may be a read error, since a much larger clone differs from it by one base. CDR3 in amino acids: CASGLGHYSNQPQHF. The CDR3 region has the DNA TGTGCCAGCGGCTTAGGACATTATAGCAATCAGCCCCAGCATTTT. V is TRBV2 and J is TRBJ1-5; D possibly corresponds to TRBD1 (5 bases). Trimming shortened V by 8 bases and J by 0 bases, and 14 bases separated the two germline ends. The germline V gene has CDR1 SNHLY and CDR2 FYNNEI. The CDR3 sequence is 15 residues long.

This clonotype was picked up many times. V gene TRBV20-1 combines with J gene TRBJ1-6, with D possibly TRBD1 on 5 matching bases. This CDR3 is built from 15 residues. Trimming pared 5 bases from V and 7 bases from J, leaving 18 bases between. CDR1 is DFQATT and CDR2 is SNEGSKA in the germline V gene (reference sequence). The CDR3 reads CSAEQATRVNSPLHF. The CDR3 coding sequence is TGCAGTGCTGAACAGGCCACACGGGTCAATTCACCCCTCCACTTT.

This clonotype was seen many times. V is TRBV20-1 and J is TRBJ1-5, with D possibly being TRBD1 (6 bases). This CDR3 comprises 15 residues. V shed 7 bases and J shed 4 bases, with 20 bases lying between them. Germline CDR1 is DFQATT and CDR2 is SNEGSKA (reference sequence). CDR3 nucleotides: TGCAGTGTCATTAACCGGGACACCGAAAATCAGCCCCAGCATTTT. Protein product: CSVINRDTENQPQHF.

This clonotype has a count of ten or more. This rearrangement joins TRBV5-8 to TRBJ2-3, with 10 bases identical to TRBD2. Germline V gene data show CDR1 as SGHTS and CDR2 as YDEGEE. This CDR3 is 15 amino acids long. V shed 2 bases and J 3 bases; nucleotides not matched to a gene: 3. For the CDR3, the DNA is TGTGCCAGCAGCTTTCAGACTAGCGGGACAGATACGCAGTATTTT. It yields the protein CASSFQTSGTDTQYF.

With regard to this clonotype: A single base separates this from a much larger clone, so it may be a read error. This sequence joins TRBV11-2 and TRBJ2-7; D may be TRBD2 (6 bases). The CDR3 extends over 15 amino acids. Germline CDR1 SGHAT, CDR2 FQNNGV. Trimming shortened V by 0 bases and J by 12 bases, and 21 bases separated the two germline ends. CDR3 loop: CASSLDPPGLEPPYF. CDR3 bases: TGTGCCAGCAGCTTAGACCCCCCGGGACTCGAGCCCCCGTACTTC.

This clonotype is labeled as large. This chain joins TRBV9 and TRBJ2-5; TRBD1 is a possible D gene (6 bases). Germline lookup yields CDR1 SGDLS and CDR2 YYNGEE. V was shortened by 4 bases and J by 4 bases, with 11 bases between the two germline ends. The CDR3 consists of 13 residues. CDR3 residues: CASSPQGRETQYF. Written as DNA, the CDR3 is TGTGCCAGCAGCCCCCAGGGGAGAGAGACCCAGTACTTC.

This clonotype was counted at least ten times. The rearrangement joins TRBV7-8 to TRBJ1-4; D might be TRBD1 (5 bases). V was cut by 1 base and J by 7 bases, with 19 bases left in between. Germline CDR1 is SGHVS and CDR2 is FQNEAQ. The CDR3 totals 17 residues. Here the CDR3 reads CASSLGAGRMLTEKLFF. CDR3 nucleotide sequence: TGTGCCAGCAGCTTAGGCGCAGGGAGGATGTTGACTGAAAAACTGTTTTTT.

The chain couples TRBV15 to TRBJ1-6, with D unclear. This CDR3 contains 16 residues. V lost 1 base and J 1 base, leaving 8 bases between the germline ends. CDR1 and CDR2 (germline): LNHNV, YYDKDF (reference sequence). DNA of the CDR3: TGTGCCACCAGCAGAGTTACGGTTTCCTATAATTCACCCCTCCACTTT. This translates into CATSRVTVSYNSPLHF.

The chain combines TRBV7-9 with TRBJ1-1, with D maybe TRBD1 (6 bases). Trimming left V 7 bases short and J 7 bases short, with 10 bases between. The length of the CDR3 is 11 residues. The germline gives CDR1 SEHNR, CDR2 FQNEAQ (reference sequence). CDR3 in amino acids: CASTRTVEAFF. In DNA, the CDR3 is TGTGCCAGCACCAGGACAGTTGAAGCTTTCTTT.

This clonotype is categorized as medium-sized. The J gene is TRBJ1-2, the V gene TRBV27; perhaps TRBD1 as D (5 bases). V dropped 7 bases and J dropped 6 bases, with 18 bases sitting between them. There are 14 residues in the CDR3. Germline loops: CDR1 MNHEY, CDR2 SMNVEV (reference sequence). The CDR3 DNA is TGTGCCAGCATGGCCAGCTCACGGGGCAATGGCTACACCTTC. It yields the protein CASMASSRGNGYTF.

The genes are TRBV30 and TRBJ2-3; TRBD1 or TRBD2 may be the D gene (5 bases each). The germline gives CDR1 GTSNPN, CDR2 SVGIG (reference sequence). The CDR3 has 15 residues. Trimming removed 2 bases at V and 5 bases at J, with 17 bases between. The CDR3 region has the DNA TGTGCCTGGAGTCAACTGACTCTGAGGGGAGATACGCAGTATTTT. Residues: CAWSQLTLRGDTQYF.

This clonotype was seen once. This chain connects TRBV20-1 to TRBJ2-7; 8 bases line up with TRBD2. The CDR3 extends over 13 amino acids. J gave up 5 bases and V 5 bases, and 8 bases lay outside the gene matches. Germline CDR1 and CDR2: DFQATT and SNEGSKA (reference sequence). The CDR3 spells CSAGGLGPDEQYF. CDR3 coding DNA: TGCAGTGCTGGGGGACTAGGGCCCGACGAGCAGTACTTC.

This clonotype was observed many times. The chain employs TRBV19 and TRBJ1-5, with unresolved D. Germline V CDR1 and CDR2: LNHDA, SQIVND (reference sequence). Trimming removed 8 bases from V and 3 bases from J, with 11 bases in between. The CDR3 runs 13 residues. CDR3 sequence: CASQGRYNQPQHF. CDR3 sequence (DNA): TGTGCCAGTCAAGGACGGTACAATCAGCCCCAGCATTTT.

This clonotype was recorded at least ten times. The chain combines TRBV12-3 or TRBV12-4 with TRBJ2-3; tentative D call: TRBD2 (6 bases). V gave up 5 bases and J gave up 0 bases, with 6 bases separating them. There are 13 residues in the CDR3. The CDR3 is CASSSGSTDTQYF. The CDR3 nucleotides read TGTGCCAGCAGTAGCGGGAGCACAGATACGCAGTATTTT.

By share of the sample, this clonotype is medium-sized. The CDR3 is CASSLDEDSAAYEQYF. The CDR3 nucleotides are TGTGCCAGCAGCTTGGATGAGGACTCCGCAGCCTACGAGCAGTACTTC. The genes are TRBV5-8 and TRBJ2-7; TRBD2 is a possible D gene (5 bases). The V and J ends lost 0 bases and 2 bases respectively, with 15 bases between them. Germline V gene sequence: CDR1 SGHTS, CDR2 YDEGEE. This CDR3 comprises 16 residues.

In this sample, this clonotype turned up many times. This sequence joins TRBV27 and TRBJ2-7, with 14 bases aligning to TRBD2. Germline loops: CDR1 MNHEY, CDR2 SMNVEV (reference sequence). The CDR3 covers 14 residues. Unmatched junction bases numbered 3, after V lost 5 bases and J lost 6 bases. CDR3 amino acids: CASSLTSGRGEQYF. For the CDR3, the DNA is TGTGCCAGCAGTCTGACTAGCGGGAGGGGCGAGCAGTACTTC.

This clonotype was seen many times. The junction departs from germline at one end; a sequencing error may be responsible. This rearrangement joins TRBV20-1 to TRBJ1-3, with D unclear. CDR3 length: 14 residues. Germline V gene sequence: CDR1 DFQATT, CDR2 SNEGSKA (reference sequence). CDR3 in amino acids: CSARGPVSGSTIYF. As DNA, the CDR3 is TGCAGTGCTAGAGGTCCAGTCTCTGGAAGCACCATATATTTT.

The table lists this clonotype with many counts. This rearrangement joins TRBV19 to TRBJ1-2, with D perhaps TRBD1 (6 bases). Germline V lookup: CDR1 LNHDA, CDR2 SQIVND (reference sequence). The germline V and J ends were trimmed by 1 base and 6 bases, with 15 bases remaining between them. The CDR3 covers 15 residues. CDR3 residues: CASSIVSTGRDGYTF. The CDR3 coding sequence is TGTGCCAGTAGTATAGTATCGACAGGTCGGGATGGCTACACCTTC.

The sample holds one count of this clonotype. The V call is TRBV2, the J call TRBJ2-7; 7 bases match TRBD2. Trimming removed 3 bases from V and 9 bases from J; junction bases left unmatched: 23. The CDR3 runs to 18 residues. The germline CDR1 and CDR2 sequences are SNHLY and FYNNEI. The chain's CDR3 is CASSDLRGIGGSGSRQYF. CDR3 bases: TGTGCCAGCAGTGACCTCCGTGGTATCGGCGGGAGTGGGTCCAGGCAGTACTTC.

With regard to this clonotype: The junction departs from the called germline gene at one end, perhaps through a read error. The CDR3 region is CACSARDGHSPFDEQFF. The CDR3 nucleotides are TGTGCCTGCAGCGCGCGGGACGGCCATTCTCCTTTCGATGAGCAGTTCTTC. This chain uses TRBV9 with TRBJ2-1; possible D gene TRBD2, 6 bases. Looked up from germline, CDR1 is SGDLS and CDR2 is YYNGEE. The CDR3 length is 17 residues.

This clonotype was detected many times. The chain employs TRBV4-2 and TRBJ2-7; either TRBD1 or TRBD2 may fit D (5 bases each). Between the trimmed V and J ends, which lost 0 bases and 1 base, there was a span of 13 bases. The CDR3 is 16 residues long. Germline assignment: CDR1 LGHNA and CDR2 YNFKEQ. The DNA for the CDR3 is TGTGCCAGCAGCCAAGATTATCCAGGGACGTCCTACGAGCAGTACTTC. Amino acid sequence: CASSQDYPGTSYEQYF.

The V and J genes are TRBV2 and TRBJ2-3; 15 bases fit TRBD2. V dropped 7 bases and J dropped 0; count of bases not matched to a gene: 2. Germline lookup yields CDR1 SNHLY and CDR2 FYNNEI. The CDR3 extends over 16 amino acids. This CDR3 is CASKGLAGGSTDTQYF. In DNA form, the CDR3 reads TGTGCCAGCAAAGGACTAGCGGGAGGGAGCACAGATACGCAGTATTTT.

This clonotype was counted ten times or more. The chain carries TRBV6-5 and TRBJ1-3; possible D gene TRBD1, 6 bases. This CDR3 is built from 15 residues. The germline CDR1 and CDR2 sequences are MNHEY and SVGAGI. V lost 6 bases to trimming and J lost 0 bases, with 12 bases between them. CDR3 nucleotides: TGTGCCAGCAGACCGGGACATCTCTCTGGAAACACCATATATTTT. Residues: CASRPGHLSGNTIYF.

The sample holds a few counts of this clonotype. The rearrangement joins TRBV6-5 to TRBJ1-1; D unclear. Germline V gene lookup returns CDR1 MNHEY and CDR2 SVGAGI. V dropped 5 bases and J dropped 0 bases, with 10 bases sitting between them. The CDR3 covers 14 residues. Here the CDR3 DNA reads TGTGCCAGCAGTCAGGCCCACCTGAACACTGAAGCTTTCTTT. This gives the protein CASSQAHLNTEAFF.

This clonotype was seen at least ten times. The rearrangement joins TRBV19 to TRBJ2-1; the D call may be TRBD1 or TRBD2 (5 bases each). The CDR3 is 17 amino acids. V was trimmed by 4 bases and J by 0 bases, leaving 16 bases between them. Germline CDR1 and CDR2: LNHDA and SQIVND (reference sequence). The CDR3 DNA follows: TGTGCCAGTAGTAAACTTTCCGGGACCACCTCCTACAATGAGCAGTTCTTC. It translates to CASSKLSGTTSYNEQFF. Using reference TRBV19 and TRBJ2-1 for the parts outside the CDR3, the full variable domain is DGGITQSPKYLFRKEGQNVTLSCEQNLNHDAMYWYRQDPGQGLRLIYYSQIVNDFQKGDIAEGYSVSREKKESFPLTVTSAQKNPTAFYLCASSKLSGTTSYNEQFFGPGTRLTVL.

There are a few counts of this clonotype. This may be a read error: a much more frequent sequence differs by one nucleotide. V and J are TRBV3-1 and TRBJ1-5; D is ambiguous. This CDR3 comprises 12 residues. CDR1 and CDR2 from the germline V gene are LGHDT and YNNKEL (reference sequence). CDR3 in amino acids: CASNQEAQPQHF. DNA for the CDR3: TGTGCCAGCAACCAAGAGGCCCAGCCCCAGCATTTT.

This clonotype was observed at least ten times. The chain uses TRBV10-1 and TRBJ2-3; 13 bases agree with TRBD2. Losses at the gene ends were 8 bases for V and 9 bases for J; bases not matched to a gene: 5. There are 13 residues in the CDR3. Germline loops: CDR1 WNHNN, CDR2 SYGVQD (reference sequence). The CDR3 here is CASGLAGEFTQYF. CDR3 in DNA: TGCGCCAGCGGACTAGCGGGAGAGTTCACGCAGTATTTT.

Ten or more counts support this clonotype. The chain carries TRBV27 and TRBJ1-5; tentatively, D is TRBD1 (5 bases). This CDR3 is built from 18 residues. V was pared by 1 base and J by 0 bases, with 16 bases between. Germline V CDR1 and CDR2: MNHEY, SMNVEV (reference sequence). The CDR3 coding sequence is TGTGCCAGCAGTTTATTCCCCCCCGGACACTATAGCAATCAGCCCCAGCATTTT. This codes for CASSLFPPGHYSNQPQHF.